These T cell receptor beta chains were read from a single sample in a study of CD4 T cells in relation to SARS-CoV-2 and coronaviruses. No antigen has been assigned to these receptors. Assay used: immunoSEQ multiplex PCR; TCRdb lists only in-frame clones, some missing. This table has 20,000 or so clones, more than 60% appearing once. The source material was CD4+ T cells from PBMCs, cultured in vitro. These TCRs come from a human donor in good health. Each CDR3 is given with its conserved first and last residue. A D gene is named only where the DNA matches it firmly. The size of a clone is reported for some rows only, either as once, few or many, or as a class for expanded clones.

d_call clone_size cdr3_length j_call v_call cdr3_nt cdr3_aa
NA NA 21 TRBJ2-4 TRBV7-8 TGTGCCAGCAGCTTAGCGTTTAGCCCCTCGACAGGAACGGTAGCCAAAAACATTCAGTACTTC CASSLAFSPSTGTVAKNIQYF
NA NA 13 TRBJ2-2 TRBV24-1 TGTGCCACCAAAGGACCGAACACCGGGGAGCTGTTTTTT CATKGPNTGELFF
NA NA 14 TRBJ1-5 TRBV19 TGTGCCAGTAGTACAGGCAACCTCAATCAGCCCCAGCATTTT CASSTGNLNQPQHF
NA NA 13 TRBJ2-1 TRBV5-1 TGCGCCAGCAGCGAAGCCTCCGCCAATGAGCAGTTCTTC CASSEASANEQFF
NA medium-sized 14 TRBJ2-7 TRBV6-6 TGTGCCAGCAGTGTTTATGGCCTAGAGTCCGAGCAGTACTTC CASSVYGLESEQYF
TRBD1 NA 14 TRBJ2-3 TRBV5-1 TGCGCCAGCAGCCCTGACAGGGAAGGAGATACGCAGTATTTT CASSPDREGDTQYF
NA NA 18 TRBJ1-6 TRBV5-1 TGCGCCAGCAGCTTGGCCTCTACGGGTGCCCGTAATAATTCACCCCTCCACTTT CASSLASTGARNNSPLHF
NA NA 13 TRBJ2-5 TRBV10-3 TGTGCCACCCAATCGGAGCGCCAAGAGACCCAGTACTTC CATQSERQETQYF
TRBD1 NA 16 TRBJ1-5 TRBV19 TGTGCCAGTCAACACGGGACAGGCTATAGCAATCAGCCCCAGCATTTT CASQHGTGYSNQPQHF
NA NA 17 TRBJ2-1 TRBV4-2 TGTGCCAGCAGCCAAGATGTAACCCGGGACTTGCACAATGAGCAGTTCTTC CASSQDVTRDLHNEQFF
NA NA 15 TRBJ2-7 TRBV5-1 TGCGCCAGCAGCTTGGTGGGGGCTAGCAGGGGCGAGCAGTACTTC CASSLVGASRGEQYF
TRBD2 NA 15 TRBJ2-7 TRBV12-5 TGTGCTAGTGGTTTGGTAGCCGGGAGGGTCTACGAGCAGTACTTC CASGLVAGRVYEQYF
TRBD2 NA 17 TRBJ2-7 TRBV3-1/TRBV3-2 TGTGCCAGCAGCCAAGATCTGGCTAGCGGCAAATTTGGCGAGCAGTACTTC CASSQDLASGKFGEQYF
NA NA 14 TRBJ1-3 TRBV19 TGTGCCAGCGTAAGCAGGGTATCTGGAAACACCATATATTTT CASVSRVSGNTIYF
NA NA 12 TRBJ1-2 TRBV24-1 TGTGCCACCATTGGCGGATACTATGGCTACACCTTC CATIGGYYGYTF
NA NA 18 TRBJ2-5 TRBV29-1 TGCAGCGTTGCGGGCGTTGGTGGAAACTCAGGGCATGGGGAGACCCAGTACTTC CSVAGVGGNSGHGETQYF
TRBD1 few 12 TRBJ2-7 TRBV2 TGTGCCAGCAGGACAGGGTCCTACGAGCAGTACTTC CASRTGSYEQYF
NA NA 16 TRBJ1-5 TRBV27 TGTGCCAGCAGTTTAGGTAGTGGTTTTAGCAATCAGCCCCAGCATTTT CASSLGSGFSNQPQHF
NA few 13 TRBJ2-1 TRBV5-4 TGTGCCAGCAGCTTGTATTCTGCGGATGAGCAGTTCTTC CASSLYSADEQFF
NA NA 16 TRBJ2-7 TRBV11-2 TGTGCCAGCAGCTTAGACTCTCTCGGGTTGGGAAACGAGCAGTACTTC CASSLDSLGLGNEQYF
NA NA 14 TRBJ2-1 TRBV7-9 TGTGCCAGCAGCGAGGCGGGGAGCGCCAATGAGCAGTTCTTC CASSEAGSANEQFF
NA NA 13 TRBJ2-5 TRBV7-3 TGTGCCAGCAGCCCGGGGCCCCAAGAGACCCAGTACTTC CASSPGPQETQYF
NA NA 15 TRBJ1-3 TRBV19 TGTGCCAGTAGTATTGGACGGGACTCTGGAAACACCATATATTTT CASSIGRDSGNTIYF
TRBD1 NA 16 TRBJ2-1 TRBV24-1 TGTGCCACCAGTGATCTAGGGACAGCGACCTACAATGAGCAGTTCTTC CATSDLGTATYNEQFF
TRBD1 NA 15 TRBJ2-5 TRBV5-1 TGCGCCAGCAGCAAGTCGACAGGGGTCGGGGAGACCCAGTACTTC CASSKSTGVGETQYF
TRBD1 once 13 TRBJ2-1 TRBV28 TGTGCCAGCAGTCCCCCAGGGGGCGGTGAGCAGTTCTTC CASSPPGGGEQFF